The rows below give T cell receptor beta chains drawn from one sample of a study of cytomegalovirus exposure and HLA in healthy donors. Libraries were prepared by immunoSEQ multiplex PCR; TCRdb keeps only in-frame clonotypes and omits some of them. Of about 160,000 clones listed, around 80% were seen once; the top ten hold about 6.8%. Sequencing input: PBMCs. The receptors originated from a man in his fifties in good health and CMV-seropositive. The CDR3 runs from the conserved cysteine through the conserved F or W. The order of the fields is clone size, V gene, D gene, J gene, CDR3 DNA, CDR3 protein. A D gene is named only where the DNA matches it firmly. Size is stated for part of the rows, as once, few or many counts, or as a class when the clone is expanded.

few	TRBV5-1	NA	TRBJ1-4	TGCGCCAGCAGCGAGGCCAGGGTGGCAACTAATGAAAAACTGTTTTTT	CASSEARVATNEKLFF
NA	TRBV9	TRBD1	TRBJ2-7	TGTGCCAGCGGCCGGGACAGGGTCGACGAGCAGTACTTC	CASGRDRVDEQYF
NA	TRBV13	TRBD2	TRBJ2-1	TGTGCCAGCAGCTTCACTAGCGGGGGGAACAATGAGCAGTTCTTC	CASSFTSGGNNEQFF
NA	TRBV10-2	NA	TRBJ2-3	TGCGCCAGCAGTGAGTGGGGCGCGAGGACAGATACGCAGTATTTT	CASSEWGARTDTQYF
NA	TRBV6-6	NA	TRBJ1-1	TGTGCCAGCAGCCCCGGGGGGGGCACTGAAGCTTTCTTT	CASSPGGGTEAFF
NA	TRBV12-5	NA	TRBJ1-1	TGTGCTAGTGGTACAGGGATCACTGAAGCTTTCTTT	CASGTGITEAFF
NA	TRBV7-9	TRBD2	TRBJ2-1	TGTGCCAGCAGCTCACTAGCGGGGGTTTACAATGAGCAGTTCTTC	CASSSLAGVYNEQFF
NA	TRBV6-6	NA	TRBJ2-2	TGTGCCAGCAGTTACTCGGCAGGTAGCGGGGAGCTGTTTTTT	CASSYSAGSGELFF
NA	TRBV19	NA	TRBJ2-1	TGTGCCAGTAGTCTCCATTTCAGGGGATCCTACAATGAGCAGTTCTTC	CASSLHFRGSYNEQFF
NA	TRBV4-2	TRBD1	TRBJ2-1	TGTGCCAGCAGCCAACCTGGACAGGGTCAGGAGTTCTTC	CASSQPGQGQEFF
NA	TRBV9	NA	TRBJ1-5	TGTGCCAGCAGCCCCAGGGGTTTTAGCAATCAGCCCCAGCATTTT	CASSPRGFSNQPQHF
NA	TRBV5-1	TRBD1	TRBJ2-7	TGCGCCAGCAGCGGGGGGGGACAGGGATGGAGGCCCTACGAGCAGTACTTC	CASSGGGQGWRPYEQYF
many	TRBV27	NA	TRBJ2-5	TGTGCCAGCGGAGGGCTTCAAGAGACCCAGTACTTC	CASGGLQETQYF
NA	TRBV5-6	TRBD1	TRBJ2-7	TGTGCCAGCAGCTCGACAGGGTTACCCTACGAGCAGTACTTC	CASSSTGLPYEQYF
NA	TRBV9	NA	TRBJ2-2	TGTGCCAGCAGCGGCGTTGGCGGGGAGCTGTTTTTT	CASSGVGGELFF
few	TRBV29-1	NA	TRBJ2-1	TGCAGCTCCTATGACAGGACGGTCGGGACGGAGCAGTTCTTC	CSSYDRTVGTEQFF
NA	TRBV2	NA	TRBJ2-1	TGTGCCAGCAGTGAGACTCCGGGGTCCTACAATGAGCAGTTCTTC	CASSETPGSYNEQFF
NA	TRBV15	NA	TRBJ1-5	TGTGCCACCAGCAGAGATCGGACAGCTTATAGCAATCAGCCCCAGCATTTT	CATSRDRTAYSNQPQHF
NA	TRBV7-2	NA	TRBJ1-5	TGTGCCAGCAGCTTATCGGGGTATCAGCCCCAGCATTTT	CASSLSGYQPQHF
NA	TRBV6-6	TRBD1	TRBJ2-1	TGTGCCAGCAGACGACCAGGACAGGAATACAATGAGCAGTTCTTC	CASRRPGQEYNEQFF
NA	TRBV5-6	TRBD2	TRBJ2-3	TGTGCCAGCAGCTTCCCTAGCGGGAGAATGGATACGCAGTATTTT	CASSFPSGRMDTQYF
NA	TRBV6-5	NA	TRBJ1-1	TGTGCCAGCAGTTGGGTACAGGTCGGCGCTGAAGCTTTCTTT	CASSWVQVGAEAFF
NA	TRBV18	TRBD1	TRBJ2-7	TGTGCCAGCTCACCGGACAGGGACGAGCAGTACTTC	CASSPDRDEQYF
once	TRBV5-4	NA	TRBJ1-1	TGTGCCAGCAGCCACATAGACAAGAACACTGAAGCTTTCTTT	CASSHIDKNTEAFF
NA	TRBV2	NA	TRBJ1-3	TGTGCCAGCAGTGAAGACAGGTCCTCTGGAAACACCATATATTTT	CASSEDRSSGNTIYF
NA	TRBV6-5	TRBD2	TRBJ2-7	TGTGCCAGCAGTTTCTCCTTTAGCGGGGCTGCTTACGAGCAGTACTTC	CASSFSFSGAAYEQYF
NA	TRBV6-4	TRBD1	TRBJ2-1	TGTGCCAGCAGCTTCGACAGGGGGGGTATCAATGAGCAGTTCTTC	CASSFDRGGINEQFF
NA	TRBV7-2	TRBD1	TRBJ1-2	TGTGCCAGCAGCCTAACAGGGGGCCAAGGTGGCTACACCTTC	CASSLTGGQGGYTF
NA	TRBV18	NA	TRBJ1-5	TGTGCCAGCTCACCTCTTGACAGGACAAACAATCAGCCCCAGCATTTT	CASSPLDRTNNQPQHF
NA	TRBV2	TRBD1	TRBJ2-1	TGTGCCAGCAAATTCGAGACAGGGCGGAATGAGCAGTTCTTC	CASKFETGRNEQFF
NA	TRBV27	TRBD1	TRBJ2-7	TGTGCCAGCAGTTTATCGGGACAGGGGGCCCACGAGCAGTACTTC	CASSLSGQGAHEQYF